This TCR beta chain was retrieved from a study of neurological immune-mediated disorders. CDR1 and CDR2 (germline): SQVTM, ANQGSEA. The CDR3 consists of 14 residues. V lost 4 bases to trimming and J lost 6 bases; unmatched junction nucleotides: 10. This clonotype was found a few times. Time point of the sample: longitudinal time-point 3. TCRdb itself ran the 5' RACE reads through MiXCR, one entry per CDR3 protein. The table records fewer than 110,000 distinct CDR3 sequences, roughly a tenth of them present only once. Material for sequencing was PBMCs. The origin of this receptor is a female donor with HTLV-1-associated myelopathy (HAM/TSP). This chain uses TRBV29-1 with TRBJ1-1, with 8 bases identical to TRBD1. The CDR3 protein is CSVGYSQGAPEAFF. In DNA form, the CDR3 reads TGCAGCGTTGGCTACTCTCAGGGGGCACCTGAAGCTTTCTTT.